Listed below are T cell receptor beta chains from one sample, sequenced in a study of blood T cell repertoires in COVID-19. The repertoire was sequenced with immunoSEQ multiplex PCR; TCRdb's copy has only in-frame clones and lacks some. Seen here are some 350,000 clones, over 75% observed once, and the top ten hold about 5.2%. The sequenced material came from PBMCs or T cells enriched from blood (not recorded which). The receptors originated from a woman under 40 who had recovered from COVID-19. Each CDR3 is given with its conserved first and last residue. The order of the fields is D gene, J gene, V gene, clone size, CDR3 protein, CDR3 DNA. D genes are given only for firm matches. Not all rows give a size; the values are once, few, many and, for expanded clones, a class.

NA	TRBJ1-5	TRBV4-3	NA	CASSQDWGGNQPQHF	TGCGCCAGCAGCCAAGATTGGGGGGGGAATCAGCCCCAGCATTTT
NA	TRBJ1-5	TRBV3-1/TRBV3-2	NA	CASSQQGTQPQHF	TGTGCCAGCAGCCAACAGGGTACTCAGCCCCAGCATTTT
NA	TRBJ2-7	TRBV5-5	NA	CASSYGVLEQYF	TGTGCCAGCAGCTACGGGGTCCTCGAGCAGTACTTC
NA	TRBJ2-7	TRBV23-1	NA	CASPNKGSTHEQYF	TGCGCCAGCCCCAACAAGGGGTCCACCCACGAGCAGTACTTC
NA	TRBJ1-2	TRBV10-3	NA	CAISGEIPGYTF	TGTGCCATCAGTGGTGAGATTCCCGGCTACACCTTC
TRBD1	TRBJ1-2	TRBV5-1	NA	CASSLQGAVGYTF	TGCGCCAGCAGCTTACAGGGGGCTGTAGGCTACACCTTC
NA	TRBJ1-2	TRBV4-1	NA	CASSQDQGNYGYTF	TGCGCCAGCAGCCAAGACCAGGGGAACTATGGCTACACCTTC
NA	TRBJ2-5	TRBV5-1	NA	CASSKGEVRETQYF	TGCGCCAGCAGTAAGGGGGAAGTCAGGGAGACCCAGTACTTC
TRBD1	TRBJ2-1	TRBV12-3/TRBV12-4	NA	CASSRSSGQGMFF	TGTGCCAGCAGCCGGTCATCGGGACAGGGTATGTTCTTC
NA	TRBJ2-7	TRBV5-5	NA	CASSLGADPSYEQYF	TGTGCCAGCAGCTTGGGGGCAGATCCCTCCTACGAGCAGTACTTC
NA	TRBJ2-1	TRBV3-1/TRBV3-2	NA	CASSLRQVGFNEQFF	TGTGCCAGCAGCCTAAGACAGGTGGGGTTCAATGAGCAGTTCTTC
TRBD1	TRBJ1-5	TRBV6-5	NA	CASSLTGGRQPQHF	TGTGCCAGCAGCTTGACAGGGGGCCGTCAGCCCCAGCATTTT
NA	TRBJ2-7	TRBV4-1	NA	CASSHTGRIYEQYF	TGCGCCAGCAGCCACACAGGACGGATATACGAGCAGTACTTC
NA	TRBJ2-1	TRBV28	NA	CASSLRPAIYNEQFF	TGTGCCAGCAGTCTGCGGCCTGCCATATACAATGAGCAGTTCTTC
TRBD1	TRBJ1-1	TRBV5-4	NA	CASRLGTGVMNTEAFF	TGTGCCAGCAGACTTGGGACAGGGGTCATGAACACTGAAGCTTTCTTT
NA	TRBJ1-6	TRBV7-8	NA	CASSLVDRQNSPLHF	TGTGCCAGCAGCTTAGTTGACAGGCAGAATTCACCCCTCCACTTT
NA	TRBJ1-2	TRBV5-5	NA	CASSLAGNYGYTF	TGTGCCAGCAGCTTGGCGGGGAACTATGGCTACACCTTC
NA	TRBJ2-5	TRBV6-5	once	CASSYAGALQETQYF	TGTGCCAGCAGTTACGCGGGCGCCCTCCAAGAGACCCAGTACTTC
TRBD2	TRBJ2-5	TRBV9	NA	CASSTLAGKETQYF	TGTGCCAGCAGCACGCTAGCGGGGAAAGAGACCCAGTACTTC
NA	TRBJ2-5	TRBV27	NA	CASSSQNHLLETQYF	TGTGCCAGCAGTTCGCAGAACCACCTTCTGGAGACCCAGTACTTC
TRBD1	TRBJ1-2	TRBV5-4	NA	CASSLARQGARLSNYGYTF	TGTGCCAGCAGCTTGGCCAGACAGGGGGCTAGGTTGTCTAACTATGGCTACACCTTC
TRBD1	TRBJ1-2	TRBV6-4	NA	CASSDTLQGVSGYTF	TGTGCCAGCAGTGACACCCTCCAGGGGGTCAGCGGATACACCTTC
NA	TRBJ1-5	TRBV6-6	NA	CASSPLLGVGVYNQPQHF	TGTGCCAGCAGTCCCCTTTTAGGGGTAGGGGTATACAATCAGCCCCAGCATTTT
NA	TRBJ2-7	TRBV7-2	NA	CASSFSVQGRYEQYF	TGTGCCAGCAGCTTCTCCGTACAGGGAAGGTACGAGCAGTACTTC
NA	TRBJ1-2	TRBV25-1	NA	CASSESVGARGYTF	TGTGCCAGCAGTGAATCGGTGGGGGCTCGTGGCTACACCTTC
TRBD2	TRBJ2-5	TRBV6-5	few	CASSPVGGTETQYF	TGTGCCAGCAGTCCCGTGGGGGGGACAGAGACCCAGTACTTC
NA	TRBJ2-3	TRBV21-1	NA	CASSKDAVTTSTDTQYF	TGTGCCAGCAGCAAAGATGCAGTAACTACTAGCACAGATACGCAGTATTTT
NA	TRBJ2-2	TRBV9	NA	CASSVGASWNTGELFF	TGTGCCAGCAGCGTAGGGGCGAGTTGGAACACCGGGGAGCTGTTTTTT
NA	TRBJ1-2	TRBV7-9	NA	CASSPWAGYGYTF	TGTGCCAGCAGCCCTTGGGCGGGCTATGGCTACACCTTC
NA	TRBJ2-2	TRBV30	NA	CAWSHPGSQVHGELFF	TGTGCCTGGAGCCACCCAGGGTCACAGGTCCACGGGGAGCTGTTTTTT
TRBD1	TRBJ1-4	TRBV27	few	CASSFDRAGEKLFF	TGTGCCAGCAGTTTTGACAGGGCGGGTGAAAAACTGTTTTTT
NA	TRBJ1-2	TRBV5-8	NA	CASSLVRGGYGYTF	TGTGCCAGCAGCTTGGTCAGGGGCGGGTATGGCTACACCTTC
TRBD2	TRBJ2-7	TRBV5-4	NA	CASSLVGGGAQYEQYF	TGTGCCAGCAGCTTGGTGGGCGGGGGAGCCCAGTACGAGCAGTACTTC
NA	TRBJ1-4	TRBV29-1	once	CSVGGGSEKLFF	TGCAGCGTTGGGGGAGGAAGTGAAAAACTGTTTTTT
NA	TRBJ1-6	TRBV19	NA	CATSGRRDSPLHF	TGTGCCACCTCGGGTCGGAGGGATTCACCCCTCCACTTT
NA	TRBJ2-7	TRBV10-3	NA	CAISEGDGSSYEQYF	TGTGCCATCAGTGAAGGGGACGGGAGCTCCTACGAGCAGTACTTC
TRBD2	TRBJ2-1	TRBV28	NA	CASILGNSGSYNEQFF	TGTGCCAGCATCCTGGGGAATAGCGGGTCCTACAATGAGCAGTTCTTC